This T cell receptor (beta chain) was recovered during a study of T cell responses to AZD1222 COVID-19 vaccine. The CDR3 is made up of 14 amino acids. The V end was cut by 2 bases, the J end by 1 base, with 8 bases between. Germline lookup yields CDR1 SNHLY and CDR2 FYNNEI. Assay: immunoSEQ multiplex PCR; the TCRdb copy retains only in-frame clones and omits some. The profile shows about 160,000 clones, 85% to 95% of them singletons. Findings and caveats of the study: Donors, mostly white British, included more females; clonal diversity was possibly underestimated.

Regarding this clone: Its antigen is undetermined.

Some second doses came at about 4 weeks and others at about 12 weeks; these were pooled. This receptor was taken from an adult who received the AZD1222 COVID-19 vaccine. The sample was peripheral blood, taken 28 days after the second AZD1222 dose. The rearrangement links TRBV2 to TRBJ2-5; a weak D match, TRBD1 (5 bases). CDR3 coding DNA: TGTGCCAGCAGTGAAAGGGGCATCCAAGAGACCCAGTACTTC. This codes for CASSERGIQETQYF.